This TCR beta chain derives from a study of T-cell reconstitution after alpha-beta-depleted transplantation in children (dated by TCRdb to the mid-2010s). For the wider study: The study quantitatively tracked T-cell immune reconstitution after TCRalphabeta/CD19-depleted allogeneic hematopoietic cell transplantation in children using TCR repertoire profiling.

Including the terminal cysteine and phenylalanine, the CDR3 comprises 19 residues. Just CDR3 DNA is preserved here, 57 bases in frame from base 1. Based on the germline V gene, the CDR1 and CDR2 sequences are WSHSY and SAAADI. V loses 0 bases of germline sequence and J loses 0 bases, and the interval between the two ends is 19 bases. This clonotype was picked up a small number of times. What antigen it recognizes has not been identified. Base qualities are not recorded, but no much larger clone differs from it by a single base. The method behind the library was PCR. The data were produced on an Illumina HiSeq 2500. TCR library preparation used molecular barcoding, with unique molecular identifiers applied to normalize quantification of the TCRbeta repertoire. In-frame beta chains were kept once TCRdb had trimmed the public reads at Q25 with fastp and called clones with MiXCR. Identical CDR3 proteins give one entry, which carries the most common genes and DNA. In all, the sample holds approximately 590,000 distinct CDR3 sequences, and roughly a tenth of those were seen once. The ten most abundant clones make up 4% to 5% of the sample.

This sequence uses TRBV10-2 and TRBJ2-3; TRBD2 is a possible D gene, resting on 6 matching bases. The input for sequencing was PBMCs from the stem cell graft donor, taken from the stem cell graft. This receptor was taken from a human donor who donated a stem cell graft to a child with acute myeloid leukemia. The CDR3 region: CASSESIGRGSGSTDTQYF. The DNA sequence reads TGCGCCAGCAGTGAGTCGATAGGCCGGGGAAGCGGGAGCACAGATACGCAGTATTTT.